This TCR beta chain was identified during a study of blood T cell repertoires in COVID-19 (dated by TCRdb to 2020 to 2021). For context, the study as a whole: Samples from collaborators originated in the United States, Italy and Spain and spanned both the acute and convalescent phases of COVID-19. The prospective study material was composed of cDNA or gDNA derived from T cells, B-cell-depleted T cells, or PBMCs. Subjects who had been exposed to COVID-19, were actively infected with it, or had recovered from it provided the deeply sampled blood TCRbeta repertoires that made up the dataset. The repertoires were released in a freely available public database intended as a resource for research on the immune response to SARS-CoV-2. The samples were drawn from the first 160 participants of the ongoing ImmuneRACE study and from over 950 subjects provided by 6 global collaborators. Nearly every sample came with metadata listing a de-identified subject ID, COVID-19 status, age in years and sex. HLA class I and class II types, where available, came from metadata supplied by the sample provider rather than from assay-based typing.

The CDR3 spans 13 residues, from the cysteine through the phenylalanine. Only the CDR3 DNA stays, 39 bases, in frame from base 1. The V end loses 1 base and the J end loses 3 bases, and a stretch of 7 bases separates them. CDR1 and CDR2, looked up from the germline V gene (reference sequence), are MNHEY and SMNVEV. The collaborating institutions used their own protocols to collect whole blood in K2EDTA tubes. For TCRbeta analysis, collaborator samples were shipped as frozen whole blood, as isolated PBMCs, or as DNA extracted from either sample type. The research as a whole found: The amount of clinical and demographic metadata varied by source and participant and was provided uncurated.

The immunoSEQ Assay, a bias-controlled multiplex PCR, was used to amplify TCRbeta CDR3 regions from genomic DNA. In the source study's methods: The number of nucleated cells in each sample was estimated by amplification of reference gene primers within the assay. Sequence reads were collapsed and filtered to measure the absolute abundance of every unique TCRbeta CDR3 rearrangement. For each sample, productive Simpson clonality was calculated by taking the square root of Simpson's diversity index across productive rearrangements. TCRdb carries this immuneACCESS record with in-frame sequences only. Its versions omit some clonotypes, under half of them owing to an unresolved V gene in the studies checked, with the rest unexplained. V, J and clone size are taken as reported in that table, and D and trimming were inferred from the DNA itself. The sample includes some 160,000 clones, with 89% observed a single time. The ten largest make up approximately 2.8% of the sample.

Concerning this clone itself: Its antigen is unknown. No base quality values were provided; no much bigger clone lies one nucleotide off.

The receptor was derived from a man aged 55 to 70 with acute or convalescent COVID-19. Sequencing was carried out using peripheral blood. The chain joins TRBV27 to TRBJ2-7, with an unclear D gene assignment. The encoded CDR3 is CASSLFRFYEQYF. The nucleotide sequence is given as TGTGCCAGCAGTTTATTCAGGTTCTACGAGCAGTACTTC.